These T cell receptor beta chains were read from a single sample in a study of blood T cell repertoires in COVID-19. This table comes from immunoSEQ multiplex PCR, and its TCRdb copy is limited to in-frame clones, with some not included. Of 110,000 to 150,000 clones in the sample, around 86% were seen once. Sequenced material: peripheral blood. The source of these receptors is an elderly woman with acute or convalescent COVID-19. The CDR3 runs from the conserved cysteine through the conserved F or W. D genes are given only for firm matches. Size tells how often a clone was seen (once, few, many) or the class of an expanded clone, and some rows leave it out.

d_gene	v_gene	j_gene	abundance	CDR3aa	CDR3nt
.	TRBV18	TRBJ1-2	.	CASSPTVQAYAGYTF	TGTGCCAGCTCACCAACGGTACAGGCCTATGCGGGCTACACCTTC
.	TRBV30	TRBJ2-7	.	CAWSVGPRGWYEQYF	TGTGCCTGGAGTGTAGGTCCTCGGGGGTGGTACGAGCAGTACTTC
.	TRBV24-1	TRBJ2-1	.	CATSDFAGIGEQFF	TGTGCCACCAGTGATTTCGCGGGGATCGGGGAGCAGTTCTTC
.	TRBV19	TRBJ1-1	.	CASSTLPAPGSNTEAFF	TGTGCCAGTAGTACCCTCCCCGCCCCAGGGTCGAACACTGAAGCTTTCTTT
.	TRBV28	TRBJ1-4	.	CASSSVRGLEKLFF	TGTGCCAGCAGTTCGGTCAGGGGATTGGAAAAACTGTTTTTT
TRBD2	TRBV7-6	TRBJ2-1	.	CASSSSGGPYNEQFF	TGTGCCAGCAGCTCCAGCGGGGGGCCCTACAATGAGCAGTTCTTC
.	TRBV27	TRBJ1-1	.	CASSPGRVGTEAFF	TGTGCCAGCAGTCCCGGGCGGGTTGGCACTGAAGCTTTCTTT
.	TRBV9	TRBJ1-3	few	CASSVGWASGNTIYF	TGTGCCAGCAGCGTAGGGTGGGCGTCTGGAAACACCATATATTTT
.	TRBV5-4	TRBJ1-1	once	CASSLDRVGTSFF	TGTGCCAGCAGCTTGGACAGGGTGGGGACGAGCTTCTTT
.	TRBV5-6	TRBJ1-1	.	CASSVSGFGDTEAFF	TGTGCCAGCAGCGTTTCGGGATTTGGGGACACTGAAGCTTTCTTT
TRBD1	TRBV3-1/TRBV3-2	TRBJ1-2	.	CASSPGTGLDGYTF	TGTGCCAGCAGCCCCGGGACAGGCCTGGATGGCTACACCTTC
TRBD1	TRBV28	TRBJ2-5	.	CASSLGQIRRETQYF	TGTGCCAGCAGTTTGGGACAGATAAGGAGAGAGACCCAGTACTTC
TRBD1	TRBV2	TRBJ1-2	few	CASSRQGLYGYTF	TGTGCCAGCAGTAGACAGGGGCTCTATGGCTACACCTTC
.	TRBV6-2/TRBV6-3	TRBJ1-5	.	CASSYPLNDIRGSNQPQHF	TGTGCCAGCAGTTACCCCCTGAACGATATAAGGGGTAGCAATCAGCCCCAGCATTTT
TRBD2	TRBV4-2	TRBJ2-7	.	CASSRRLAGAAEQYF	TGTGCCAGCAGCCGAAGACTAGCGGGAGCTGCCGAGCAGTACTTC
.	TRBV7-8	TRBJ2-7	.	CASSPYLRWHEQYF	TGTGCCAGCAGCCCGTATCTCAGGTGGCACGAGCAGTACTTC
.	TRBV15	TRBJ1-5	few	CATSRDRYSNQPQHF	TGTGCCACCAGCAGAGACCGGTATAGCAATCAGCCCCAGCATTTT
TRBD1	TRBV28	TRBJ1-1	.	CASSSEYRGLLSVVDTEAFF	TGTGCCAGCAGTTCCGAGTACAGGGGGCTGTTGTCGGTCGTCGACACTGAAGCTTTCTTT
.	TRBV10-3	TRBJ2-3	once	CAIRDFTDTQYF	TGTGCCATACGGGACTTCACAGATACGCAGTATTTT
TRBD2	TRBV19	TRBJ2-7	few	CASSRDSGSRDYEQYF	TGTGCCAGTAGTAGGGATAGCGGGAGCAGGGACTACGAGCAGTACTTC
.	TRBV6-4	TRBJ1-5	.	CASRARINQPQHF	TGTGCCAGCAGGGCGAGGATAAATCAGCCCCAGCATTTT
.	TRBV5-1	TRBJ1-2	.	CASSSPRTADNYGYTF	TGCGCCAGCAGCTCCCCCAGGACAGCAGATAACTATGGCTACACCTTC
.	TRBV27	TRBJ2-2	.	CASRPNRIYTGELFF	TGTGCCAGCAGGCCGAACAGGATCTACACCGGGGAGCTGTTTTTT
TRBD1	TRBV19	TRBJ1-2	few	CASSIPLSLGQGWANYGYTF	TGTGCCAGTAGTATACCACTTTCCCTGGGACAGGGATGGGCTAACTATGGCTACACCTTC
TRBD1	TRBV19	TRBJ1-2	.	CASSIGQGYGYTF	TGTGCCAGTAGTATTGGACAGGGCTATGGCTACACCTTC
.	TRBV7-9	TRBJ1-4	.	CASSSWGVINEKLFF	TGTGCCAGCAGCTCTTGGGGGGTGATTAATGAAAAACTGTTTTTT
.	TRBV10-3	TRBJ2-4	.	CAIGPSGEKNIQYF	TGTGCCATCGGCCCTTCAGGGGAAAAAAACATTCAGTACTTC
.	TRBV11-2	TRBJ2-7	.	CASSLSPSSYEQYF	TGTGCCAGCAGCCTGTCACCCAGCTCCTACGAGCAGTACTTC
.	TRBV5-1	TRBJ2-1	.	CASSPPVQGIEQFF	TGCGCCAGCAGCCCACCAGTCCAGGGGATTGAGCAGTTCTTC
TRBD1	TRBV29-1	TRBJ2-1	.	CSVTGTGGDEQFF	TGCAGCGTCACCGGGACAGGGGGGGATGAGCAGTTCTTC
TRBD1	TRBV19	TRBJ1-1	.	CASRSGTGRNTEAFF	TGTGCCAGTAGATCTGGGACAGGGCGGAACACTGAAGCTTTCTTT
.	TRBV11-2	TRBJ1-1	.	CASRSRGVSEAFF	TGTGCCAGCAGGTCCAGGGGAGTCTCTGAAGCTTTCTTT
.	TRBV6-5	TRBJ2-5	.	CASRRTAQETQYF	TGTGCCAGCAGGCGGACAGCCCAAGAGACCCAGTACTTC
.	TRBV24-1	TRBJ1-1	.	CATSDIRFRRRVNTEAFF	TGTGCCACCAGTGATATACGCTTTCGAAGGAGAGTGAACACTGAAGCTTTCTTT
.	TRBV3-1/TRBV3-2	TRBJ1-6	.	CASSPRRNSPLHF	TGTGCCAGCAGCCCCCGGAGGAATTCACCCCTCCACTTT
.	TRBV25-1	TRBJ1-6	few	CAVQDSYNSPLHF	TGTGCCGTCCAGGACTCCTATAATTCACCCCTCCACTTT
TRBD2	TRBV20-1	TRBJ2-2	.	CSASTLADYTGELFF	TGCAGTGCTAGTACTCTAGCGGATTACACCGGGGAGCTGTTTTTT
.	TRBV7-7	TRBJ2-1	.	CASSLGRGSEQFF	TGTGCCAGCAGCTTAGGTCGTGGCTCTGAGCAGTTCTTC
.	TRBV30	TRBJ1-2	.	CAWSAPTDMNYGYTF	TGTGCCTGGAGTGCACCGACAGATATGAACTATGGCTACACCTTC
.	TRBV6-5	TRBJ2-1	few	CASRFYYNEQFF	TGTGCCAGCCGGTTTTATTACAATGAGCAGTTCTTC
.	TRBV12-3/TRBV12-4	TRBJ2-1	.	CASSWGDEQFF	TGTGCCAGCAGTTGGGGCGATGAGCAGTTCTTC
TRBD2	TRBV18	TRBJ2-2	.	CASSPVLRLAGGKNTGELFF	TGTGCCAGCTCACCAGTTCTCAGGCTAGCGGGAGGGAAGAACACCGGGGAGCTGTTTTTT
.	TRBV30	TRBJ2-2	.	CAWRSTNTGELFF	TGTGCCTGGAGGTCTACGAACACCGGGGAGCTGTTTTTT
.	TRBV5-4	TRBJ1-1	.	CASSLDGTGTEAFF	TGTGCCAGCAGCTTGGACGGTACTGGCACTGAAGCTTTCTTT
TRBD2	TRBV10-1	TRBJ2-1	once	CAIKREGKSRTEFF	TGCGCCATCAAGCGGGAGGGCAAATCGAGGACGGAGTTCTTC
.	TRBV28	TRBJ2-3	.	CASSLRNTQYF	TGTGCCAGCAGTTTACGTAATACGCAGTATTTT
.	TRBV5-1	TRBJ2-7	once	CASSFGTSNREQYF	TGCGCCAGCAGCTTCGGGACTTCTAATCGGGAGCAGTACTTC
.	TRBV6-5	TRBJ1-2	.	CASSYSGFYGYTF	TGTGCCAGCAGTTATTCAGGGTTCTATGGCTACACCTTC
TRBD1	TRBV11-2	TRBJ2-7	once	CASSLGQRVEQYF	TGTGCCAGCAGCTTGGGACAGAGGGTCGAGCAGTACTTC
TRBD2	TRBV15	TRBJ2-1	.	CATSRVRGLAGGRLIDEQFF	TGTGCCACCAGCAGAGTCAGGGGACTAGCGGGGGGGCGTCTGATCGATGAGCAGTTCTTC
TRBD2	TRBV27	TRBJ2-1	.	CASRGLASGNEQFF	TGTGCCAGCAGGGGACTAGCCTCGGGGAATGAGCAGTTCTTC
.	TRBV24-1	TRBJ2-1	once	CATGESNNEQFF	TGTGCCACCGGGGAGTCCAACAATGAGCAGTTCTTC
.	TRBV9	TRBJ1-1	.	CASSPGGAGGGSNTEAFF	TGTGCCAGCAGCCCCGGCGGAGCGGGGGGGGGCAGCAACACTGAAGCTTTCTTT
.	TRBV7-9	TRBJ1-4	.	CASTMGLSLGEKLFF	TGTGCCAGCACCATGGGACTGTCGCTCGGTGAAAAACTGTTTTTT
.	TRBV24-1	TRBJ2-7	once	CATSPRGKLHYEQYF	TGTGCCACCAGTCCTCGGGGGAAACTACACTACGAGCAGTACTTC
TRBD1	TRBV7-9	TRBJ1-4	few	CASSWDRVANEKLFF	TGTGCCAGCAGCTGGGACAGGGTGGCTAATGAAAAACTGTTTTTT
.	TRBV7-9	TRBJ1-1	.	CASSLGRKNTEAFF	TGTGCCAGCAGCTTAGGGAGAAAAAACACTGAAGCTTTCTTT
TRBD1	TRBV6-5	TRBJ2-6	few	CASRGQAGANVLTF	TGTGCCAGCAGAGGACAGGCTGGGGCCAACGTCCTGACTTTC
TRBD2	TRBV9	TRBJ2-1	.	CASSPVAGGGFF	TGTGCCAGCAGCCCAGTAGCGGGAGGAGGGTTCTTC
.	TRBV3-1/TRBV3-2	TRBJ2-3	once	CASSPLGTSTDTQYF	TGTGCCAGCAGCCCCCTAGGTACAAGCACAGATACGCAGTATTTT